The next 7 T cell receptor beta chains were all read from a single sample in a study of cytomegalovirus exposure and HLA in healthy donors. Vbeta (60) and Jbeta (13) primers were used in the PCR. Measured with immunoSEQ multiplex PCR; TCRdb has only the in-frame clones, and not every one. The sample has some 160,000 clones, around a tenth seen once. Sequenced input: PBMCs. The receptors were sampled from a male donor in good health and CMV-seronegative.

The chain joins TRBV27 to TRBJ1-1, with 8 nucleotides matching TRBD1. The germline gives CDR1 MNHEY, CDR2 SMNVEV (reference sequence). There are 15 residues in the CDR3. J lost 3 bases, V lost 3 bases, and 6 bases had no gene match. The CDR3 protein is CASSFSRTGHTEAFF. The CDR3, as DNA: TGTGCCAGCAGTTTCTCCCGGACAGGGCACACTGAAGCTTTCTTT.

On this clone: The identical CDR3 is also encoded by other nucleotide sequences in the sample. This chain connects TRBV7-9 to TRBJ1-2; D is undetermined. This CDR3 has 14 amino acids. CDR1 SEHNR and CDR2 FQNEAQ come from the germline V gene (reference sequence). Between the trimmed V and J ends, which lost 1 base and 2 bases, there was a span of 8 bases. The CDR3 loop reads CASSLGAGNYGYTF. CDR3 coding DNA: TGTGCCAGCAGCTTAGGGGCTGGGAACTATGGCTACACCTTC.

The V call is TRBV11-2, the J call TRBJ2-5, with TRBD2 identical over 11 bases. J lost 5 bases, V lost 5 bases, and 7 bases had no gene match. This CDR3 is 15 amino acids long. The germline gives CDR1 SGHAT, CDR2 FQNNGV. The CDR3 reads CASSRSGGVRETQYF. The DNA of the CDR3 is TGTGCCAGCAGCCGTAGCGGGGGGGTAAGGGAGACCCAGTACTTC.

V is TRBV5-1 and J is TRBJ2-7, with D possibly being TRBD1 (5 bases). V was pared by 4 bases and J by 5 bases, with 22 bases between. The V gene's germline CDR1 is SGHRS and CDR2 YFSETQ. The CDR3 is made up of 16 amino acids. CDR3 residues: CASSPTASLRVDEQYF. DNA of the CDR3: TGCGCCAGCAGCCCGACAGCGAGTCTTAGGGTAGACGAGCAGTACTTC.

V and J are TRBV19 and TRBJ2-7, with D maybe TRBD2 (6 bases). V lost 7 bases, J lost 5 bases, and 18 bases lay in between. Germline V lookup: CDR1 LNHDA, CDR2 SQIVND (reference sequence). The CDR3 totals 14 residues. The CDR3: CASTVGAGIHEQYF. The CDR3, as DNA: TGTGCCAGTACTGTCGGGGCGGGAATCCACGAGCAGTACTTC.

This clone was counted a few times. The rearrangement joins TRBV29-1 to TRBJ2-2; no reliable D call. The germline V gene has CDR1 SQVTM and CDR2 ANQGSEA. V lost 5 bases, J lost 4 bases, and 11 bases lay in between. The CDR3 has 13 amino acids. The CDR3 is CSVSARVTGELFF. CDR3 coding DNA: TGCAGCGTTTCCGCCCGGGTCACCGGGGAGCTGTTTTTT.

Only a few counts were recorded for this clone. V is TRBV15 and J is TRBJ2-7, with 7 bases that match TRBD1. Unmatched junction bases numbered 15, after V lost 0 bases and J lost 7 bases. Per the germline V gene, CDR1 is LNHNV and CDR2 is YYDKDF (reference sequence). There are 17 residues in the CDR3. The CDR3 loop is CATSREGDRAFSGEQYF. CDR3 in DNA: TGTGCCACCAGCAGAGAGGGAGACAGGGCCTTTAGTGGGGAGCAGTACTTC.